The 25 T cell receptor beta chains reported below all come from one sample, sequenced in a study of T-cell reconstitution after alpha-beta-depleted transplantation in children. Researchers prepared the TCRbeta library using unique molecular identifiers, the study reports. TCRdb processed the PCR reads anew with MiXCR; each CDR3 protein has one entry. The sample holds about 97,000 distinct CDR3 sequences, over 6% seen once. The sequences come from PBMCs, collected before TCRalphabeta/CD19-depleted stem cell transplant. Every receptor here comes from a boy aged 2-9 years with acute lymphoblastic leukemia, due to receive a stem cell transplant.

This clonotype was seen repeatedly, ten times or more. This chain joins TRBV7-7 and TRBJ2-7, with 9 bases fitting TRBD2. V lost 5 bases, J lost 7 bases, and 6 bases stayed unmatched. CDR1 and CDR2 from the germline V gene are SSHAT and FNYEAQ (reference sequence). The CDR3 is made up of 13 amino acids. CDR3 DNA: TGTGCCAGCAGCCCTGGACTAGCGAGGGAGCAGTACTTC. It translates to CASSPGLAREQYF.

This clonotype has a handful of counts. The rearrangement joins TRBV7-3 to TRBJ1-6; no clear D gene. Germline CDR1 SGHTA, CDR2 FQGTGA. V was shortened by 3 bases and J by 13 bases, with 4 bases between the two germline ends. The CDR3 is 10 amino acids. Here the CDR3 DNA reads TGTGCCAGCAGCTTGGAGCCCCTCCACTTT. As protein: CASSLEPLHF.

Many counts were recorded for this clonotype. This chain connects TRBV5-4 to TRBJ2-3, with 9 bases lining up with TRBD1. Germline CDR1 is SGHNT and CDR2 is YYREEE (reference sequence). There are 15 residues in the CDR3. V lost 5 bases to trimming and J lost 7 bases; unmatched junction nucleotides: 11. The CDR3 loop is CASSPPGQGQYTQYF. The CDR3 nucleotides are TGTGCCAGCAGTCCTCCGGGACAGGGACAGTATACGCAGTATTTT.

This clonotype was seen at least ten times. The chain couples TRBV29-1 to TRBJ2-7, with 9 bases matching TRBD1. The CDR3 has 13 residues. After removal of 3 bases from V and 6 bases from J, the junction contained 6 bases not matched to a gene. CDR1 is SQVTM, CDR2 ANQGSEA, per germline. This chain's CDR3 is CSVESGTGTEQYF. The CDR3 region has the DNA TGCAGCGTTGAGTCGGGGACAGGGACCGAGCAGTACTTC.

This clonotype was detected only a few times. The V gene is TRBV10-3, the J gene TRBJ2-7; 10 bases are a match to TRBD1. The CDR3 is 14 amino acids. Germline V gene data show CDR1 as ENHRY and CDR2 as SYGVKD. V lost 4 bases to trimming and J lost 5 bases; unmatched junction nucleotides: 5. DNA of the CDR3: TGTGCCATCAGTGTGGGACAGGGGTATAACGAGCAGTACTTC. Residues: CAISVGQGYNEQYF.

This clonotype was seen ten or more times. The rearrangement links TRBV11-2 to TRBJ2-3; 13 bases are a match to TRBD2. The germline V gene has CDR1 SGHAT and CDR2 FQNNGV. The V and J ends lost 6 bases and 4 bases, in that order; junction bases with no gene match: 4. The CDR3 has 15 amino acids. CDR3 DNA sequence: TGTGCCAGCAGGGAGACTAGCGGGGGGCCAGATACGCAGTATTTT. Amino acids: CASRETSGGPDTQYF.

Ten or more counts support this clonotype. The chain has TRBV20-1 and TRBJ1-1, with a weak D call TRBD1 (5 bases). This CDR3 contains 11 residues. V was pared by 5 bases and J by 11 bases, with 15 bases between. CDR1 is DFQATT, CDR2 SNEGSKA, per germline (reference sequence). The CDR3 is CSASRQPRAFF. CDR3 nucleotides: TGCAGTGCTTCTCGACAGCCCCGGGCTTTCTTT.

This clonotype was detected many times. The chain carries TRBV7-2 and TRBJ2-4, with D perhaps matching TRBD2 (5 bases). CDR1 is SGHTA and CDR2 is FQGNSA in the germline V gene. Trimming left V 11 bases short and J 0 bases short, with 11 bases between. CDR3 length: 13 residues. CDR3 residues: CTSGIIAKNIQYF. The CDR3 DNA reads as TGTACCTCCGGGATAATAGCCAAAAACATTCAGTACTTC.

This clonotype was found a few times. The J gene is TRBJ2-2, the V gene TRBV11-2; tentative D call: TRBD2 (6 bases). V gave up 2 bases and J gave up 0 bases, with 10 bases separating them. The CDR3 has 16 amino acids. Germline V gene lookup returns CDR1 SGHAT and CDR2 FQNNGV. As DNA, the CDR3 is TGTGCCAGCAGCTTACGGGGGATATCGAACACCGGGGAGCTGTTTTTT. Its protein is CASSLRGISNTGELFF.

The sample holds a few counts of this clonotype. This chain connects TRBV20-1 to TRBJ1-4, with 10 positions matching TRBD1. V shed 0 bases, J shed 7 bases, and the junction held 5 bases outside the gene matches. Per germline, CDR1 DFQATT and CDR2 SNEGSKA (reference sequence). CDR3 size: 15 residues. The CDR3 coding sequence is TGCAGTGCTAGAGAGGGGACAGGGGTTACTGAAAAACTGTTTTTT. The encoded protein is CSAREGTGVTEKLFF.

As to this clonotype: In this CDR3 the conserved last residue, phenylalanine or tryptophan, is missing, so a read error is likely. The DNA is omitted, as the CDR3 cannot be located on it reliably, and the CDR3 follows TCRdb's listing. The chain recombines TRBV20-1 with TRBJ2-7; the DNA was not used to check the table's D call, TRBD1. The CDR3 has 13 amino acids, counting both end residues. The germline CDR1 and CDR2 sequences are DFQATT and SNEGSKA (reference sequence). CDR3 sequence reads: CSTSDRVGYEQYY.

This clonotype was counted at least ten times. CDR3 protein: CASSFSLAGGTNEQFF. The CDR3 DNA is TGTGCCAGCAGTTTCAGTCTAGCGGGGGGAACGAATGAGCAGTTCTTC. The gene calls are TRBV27 and TRBJ2-1; TRBD2 matches 11 bases. V gave up 3 bases and J gave up 7 bases; unmatched junction bases: 8. Germline CDR1 and CDR2: MNHEY and SMNVEV (reference sequence). This CDR3 has 16 residues.

This clonotype was found a few times. CDR3 bases: TGTGCCAGCAGCCAGGTTTCGCCAATTACAAATGAGCAGTTCTTC. This codes for CASSQVSPITNEQFF. The rearrangement links TRBV4-2 to TRBJ2-1; no firm D call. Germline V gene data show CDR1 as LGHNA and CDR2 as YNFKEQ. CDR3 length: 15 amino acids. Trimming left V 3 bases short and J 7 bases short, with 16 bases between.

This clonotype was seen only a few times. This chain links TRBV7-6 with TRBJ2-5; D unclear. From germline, CDR1 is SGHVS and CDR2 FNYEAQ. This CDR3 contains 16 residues. V was pared by 5 bases and J by 5 bases, with 21 bases between. The CDR3 DNA follows: TGTGCCAGCAGCGCCCCCCCCGCGGCGAGATGGGAGACCCAGTACTTC. It codes for CASSAPPAARWETQYF.

This chain connects TRBV11-2 to TRBJ1-1; tentative D call: TRBD1 (5 bases). The CDR3 contains 13 residues. The V end lost 5 bases, the J end lost 11 bases, and 18 bases lay between the germline ends. CDR1 SGHAT and CDR2 FQNNGV come from the germline V gene. CDR3 DNA sequence: TGTGCCAGCAGCCCCAACAGCGGGACGTACGCTTTCTTT. Translating gives CASSPNSGTYAFF.

This chain joins TRBV27 and TRBJ1-2, with 7 positions matching TRBD1. In germline, CDR1 is MNHEY, CDR2 SMNVEV (reference sequence). Germline trimming cut 5 bases from V and 4 bases from J; bases unmatched to any gene: 10. The CDR3 is 15 residues long. The CDR3, as DNA: TGTGCCAGCAGTCCATTGGTGGGACAGAGCTATGGCTACACCTTC. The encoded protein is CASSPLVGQSYGYTF.

The chain employs TRBV7-2 and TRBJ2-7; the D gene is possibly TRBD1 (5 bases). CDR1 is SGHTA and CDR2 is FQGNSA in the germline V gene. Trimming pared 6 bases from V and 5 bases from J, leaving 11 bases between. The CDR3 sequence is 12 residues long. The CDR3 DNA is TGTGCCAGCAGTATAGACAGAAACGAGCAGTACTTC. Its translation is CASSIDRNEQYF.

By frequency in the sample, this clonotype is medium-sized. The chain employs TRBV2 and TRBJ2-7; D remains unclear. Deletions cut 0 bases from V and 0 bases from J, with 9 bases between. Germline loops: CDR1 SNHLY, CDR2 FYNNEI. This CDR3 is built from 15 residues. CDR3 residues: CASSEAQLLSYEQYF. The CDR3 DNA sequence: TGTGCCAGCAGTGAAGCACAGCTGCTCTCCTACGAGCAGTACTTC. The full variable domain, its missing parts supplied by reference TRBV2 and TRBJ2-7, is EPEVTQTPSHQVTQMGQEVILRCVPISNHLYFYWYRQILGQKVEFLVSFYNNEISEKSEIFDDQFSVERPDGSNFTLKIRSTKLEDSAMYFCASSEAQLLSYEQYFGPGTRLTVT.

The chain joins TRBV20-1 to TRBJ2-5; 7 nucleotides line up with TRBD1. The CDR3 sequence is 13 residues long. V shed 0 bases and J 9 bases; nucleotides not matched to a gene: 7. CDR1 is DFQATT, CDR2 SNEGSKA, per germline (reference sequence). CDR3 bases: TGCAGTGCTAGAGAACAGGGGACGTGGGCCCAGTACTTC. The encoded protein is CSAREQGTWAQYF.

This clonotype was counted at least ten times. The chain couples TRBV14 to TRBJ2-1; D perhaps matches TRBD2 (5 bases). Germline assignment: CDR1 SGHDN and CDR2 FVKESK. V lost 1 base and J lost 9, with 13 bases in between. The CDR3 covers 14 residues. The CDR3 loop is CASSQGTAGGEQFF. CDR3 DNA: TGTGCCAGCAGCCAAGGGACTGCCGGCGGTGAGCAGTTCTTC.

The chain carries TRBV20-1 and TRBJ1-6; 7 nucleotides match TRBD1. CDR1 and CDR2 (germline): DFQATT, SNEGSKA (reference sequence). The CDR3 is made up of 14 amino acids. The ends lost 5 bases at V and 8 bases at J; junction bases unmatched: 9. This chain's CDR3 is CSADDDREDSPLHF. CDR3 DNA sequence: TGCAGTGCTGATGATGACAGGGAGGATTCACCCCTCCACTTT.

The V gene is TRBV18, the J gene TRBJ2-5; tentative D call: TRBD1 (5 bases). The CDR3 loop spans 14 amino acids. Germline values: CDR1 KGHSH, CDR2 LQKENI. V was clipped by 3 bases and J by 5 bases, with 13 bases between them. CDR3 sequence reads: CASSPSYPGETQYF. The CDR3, as DNA: TGTGCCAGCTCACCGTCTTACCCAGGGGAGACCCAGTACTTC.

This clonotype was recorded many times. V is TRBV6-2 or TRBV6-3 and J is TRBJ2-1, with 13 nucleotides matching TRBD2. This CDR3 spans 17 amino acids. Germline assignment: CDR1 MNHEY and CDR2 SVGEGT. The ends lost 0 bases at V and 4 bases at J; junction bases unmatched: 3. For the CDR3, the DNA is TGTGCCAGCAGTTACTCGGGACTAGCGGGAATATACAATGAGCAGTTCTTC. It translates to CASSYSGLAGIYNEQFF.

This clonotype turned up a few times. This chain uses TRBV7-9 with TRBJ2-5; possibly TRBD1 or TRBD2 for D (6 bases each). V lost 8 bases and J lost 5, with 15 bases in between. Per germline, CDR1 SEHNR and CDR2 FQNEAQ (reference sequence). There are 13 residues in the CDR3. The CDR3 DNA reads as TGTGCCAGCGAGATAGGGGGGAGCGAGACCCAGTACTTC. Translation gives CASEIGGSETQYF. The variable domain in full, completed from reference TRBV7-9 and TRBJ2-5, reads DTGVSQNPRHKITKRGQNVTFRCDPISEHNRLYWYRQTLGQGPEFLTYFQNEAQLEKSRLLSDRFSAERPKGSFSTLEIQRTEQGDSAMYLCASEIGGSETQYFGPGTRLLVL.

This chain uses TRBV18 with TRBJ2-1; TRBD1 aligns across 7 bases. Germline CDR1 KGHSH, CDR2 LQKENI. The junction had 6 bases not matched to a gene; V was cut back by 4 bases and J by 0 bases. The CDR3 length is 16 residues. Here the CDR3 DNA reads TGTGCCAGCTCACACCTAGGACAGGCCTCCTACAATGAGCAGTTCTTC. This codes for CASSHLGQASYNEQFF. The full variable domain, completed using reference TRBV18 and TRBJ2-1, is NAGVMQNPRHLVRRRGQEARLRCSPMKGHSHVYWYRQLPEEGLKFMVYLQKENIIDESGMPKERFSAEFPKEGPSILRIQQVVRGDSAAYFCASSHLGQASYNEQFFGPGTRLTVL.